This T cell receptor (beta chain) was recorded in a study of molecular identifiers for immune sequencing clone quantification. Regarding the study as a whole: Clone sizes that are highly expanded could be underestimated when identical TCR molecules share a barcode. In CMV-specific effectors, clones above 20 copies held over 97% of molecules; naive, under 1%.

As to this clonotype: The antigen is unknown.

V dropped 2 bases and J dropped 5 bases, with 19 bases sitting between them. CDR3 size: 16 residues. CDR1 and CDR2 from the germline V gene are SGHDT and YYEEEE. The authors built bulk TCR libraries by previously described methods with listed TCR primers. In TCRdb, the PCR reads were re-called with MiXCR into one record per CDR3 protein. The top ten clones hold 0.85% to 0.9% of a sample with about 640,000 distinct CDR3 sequences, around 20% of them seen once. This receptor was taken from a human donor in good health. Some libraries in this study had Jurkat cell RNA spiked in. The chain recombines TRBV5-6 with TRBJ1-2, with D possibly matching TRBD1 (6 bases). Sequenced material: naive CD8+ T cells from blood, with Jurkat cell RNA spiked in. Indicated subset: FACS-sorted CD8+CD4-CCR7+CD45RA+ naive T cells. The DNA for the CDR3 is TGTGCCAGCAGCTTCTACAGGGATCCCTTCGGATATGGCTACACCTTC. This sequence encodes CASSFYRDPFGYGYTF.